Listed below are T cell receptor beta chains from one sample, sequenced in a study of blood T cell repertoires in COVID-19. Some clones are missing from TCRdb's copy, which holds only in-frame ones; the method was immunoSEQ multiplex PCR. The sample has tens of thousands of clones, 92% seen once. What was sequenced was peripheral blood. The receptor source for this set is a man aged 45-65 years with active COVID-19. The CDR3 runs from the conserved cysteine through the conserved F or W. D genes are given only for firm matches. A row's size may be missing; if present it is once, few, many or a size class.

D	J	V	size	DNA	CDR3
TRBD1	TRBJ1-2	TRBV28	.	TGTGCCAGCAGGACCGACGGGAGGGACAGACACTATGGCTACACCTTC	CASRTDGRDRHYGYTF
.	TRBJ1-6	TRBV6-5	.	TGTGCCAGCAGTTACGCAGGGTATTTCAGTTCACCCCTCCACTTT	CASSYAGYFSSPLHF
TRBD1	TRBJ1-2	TRBV2	once	TGTGCCAGCACCGCCGGGACAGGGGAAGGCTACACCTTC	CASTAGTGEGYTF
.	TRBJ1-3	TRBV21-1	.	TGTGCCAGCAGCATACGACAGGGCCTCTCTGGAAACACCATATATTTT	CASSIRQGLSGNTIYF
.	TRBJ2-5	TRBV7-9	once	TGTGCCAGCAGCTTAGGACAGATCGGGGAGACCCAGTACTTC	CASSLGQIGETQYF
.	TRBJ2-3	TRBV5-1	.	TGCGCCAGCAGCTTGGGGGTGGCGGGACGCACAGATACGCAGTATTTT	CASSLGVAGRTDTQYF
TRBD2	TRBJ2-7	TRBV7-9	.	TGTGCCAGCACCGAGCGGGAAGTTGAGCAGTACTTC	CASTEREVEQYF
.	TRBJ1-2	TRBV6-5	.	TGTGCCAGCCAGGGTTGGGAAGGTGGCTACACCTTC	CASQGWEGGYTF
.	TRBJ1-1	TRBV2	.	TGTGCCAGCAGTGATCAAGGCAGGGGTACGGCTTTCTTT	CASSDQGRGTAFF
TRBD2	TRBJ2-5	TRBV24-1	.	TGTGCCACCAGTGACACCTTAGCGGGAGAGTGGGAGACCCAGTACTTC	CATSDTLAGEWETQYF
TRBD1	TRBJ1-4	TRBV11-2	.	TGTGCCAGCAGCTTAAGGCCAGGGGGATATACAACTAATGAAAAACTGTTTTTT	CASSLRPGGYTTNEKLFF
.	TRBJ2-1	TRBV12-3/TRBV12-4	.	TGTGCCAGCAGTTGGAGTGTGAGTATTGAGCAGTTCTTC	CASSWSVSIEQFF
TRBD2	TRBJ2-1	TRBV20-1	.	TGCAGTGCTAGTCCTAGCGGACCCTACAATGAGCAGTTCTTC	CSASPSGPYNEQFF
.	TRBJ2-3	TRBV7-3	once	TGTGCCAGCAGCTTAACGGGCGGGGACACAGATACGCAGTATTTT	CASSLTGGDTDTQYF
TRBD2	TRBJ2-1	TRBV11-2	.	TGTGCCAGCAGCTTAGCCCCTAGCGGAGCAAGAAATGAGCAGTTCTTC	CASSLAPSGARNEQFF
.	TRBJ1-1	TRBV9	.	TGTGCCAGCAGCGTAGGAACAGGGAGAAACACTGAAGCTTTCTTT	CASSVGTGRNTEAFF
.	TRBJ2-7	TRBV10-2	.	TGCGCCAGCAGTGATTCCGACATATCAGAGCAGTACTTC	CASSDSDISEQYF
TRBD2	TRBJ2-7	TRBV3-1/TRBV3-2	once	TGTGCCAGCAGCCAAGGGGAGACTAGCGGGGCCTACGAGCAGTACTTC	CASSQGETSGAYEQYF
TRBD1	TRBJ2-7	TRBV28	.	TGTGCCAGCAGTTTACCGGGACAGCCCTACGAGCAGTACTTC	CASSLPGQPYEQYF
.	TRBJ2-7	TRBV2	.	TGTGCCAGCAGCGCCGGGGGCTACGAGCAGTACTTC	CASSAGGYEQYF
.	TRBJ1-5	TRBV7-9	once	TGTGCCAGCAGCCGACATACCAATCAGCCCCAGCATTTT	CASSRHTNQPQHF
TRBD1	TRBJ1-1	TRBV7-9	.	TGTGCCAGCAGCTCCCAGGGGGCGATTACTGAAGCTTTCTTT	CASSSQGAITEAFF
.	TRBJ2-4	TRBV29-1	.	TGCAGCGTTGATGGTCCAGGATTAAGAGTTCAGTACTTC	CSVDGPGLRVQYF
TRBD1	TRBJ1-6	TRBV6-5	once	TGTGCCAGCAGTTACGCAGGGGGCAGTTCACCCCTCCACTTT	CASSYAGGSSPLHF
.	TRBJ2-2	TRBV19	.	TGTGCCAGTAGTATAGTGAGGGTAAACACCGGGGAGCTGTTTTTT	CASSIVRVNTGELFF
.	TRBJ2-3	TRBV6-1	.	TGTGCCAGCAGTGACCCGACGGCTCTAGCGTCAGATACGCAGTATTTT	CASSDPTALASDTQYF
.	TRBJ2-1	TRBV27	.	TGTGCCAGCAGTCCTATAGGGGCCTACAATGAGCAGTTCTTC	CASSPIGAYNEQFF
.	TRBJ1-1	TRBV19	.	TGTGCCAGTAGTACGGACAGGAACACTGAAGCTTTCTTT	CASSTDRNTEAFF
.	TRBJ1-5	TRBV2	few	TGTGCCAGCAGAACAGGGAATAGCAATCAGCCCCAGCATTTT	CASRTGNSNQPQHF
TRBD2	TRBJ2-3	TRBV27	once	TGTGCCAGTGGGCGTTGGCTAGCGGGAACAGATACGCAGTATTTT	CASGRWLAGTDTQYF
TRBD1	TRBJ1-2	TRBV5-1	.	TGCGCCAGCAGCTTGGTGCCAGGGGGAGCTAACTATGGCTACACCTTC	CASSLVPGGANYGYTF
TRBD1	TRBJ2-3	TRBV9	.	TGTGCCAGCAGCGTACCGACAGGGTCCACAGATACGCAGTATTTT	CASSVPTGSTDTQYF
.	TRBJ2-7	TRBV12-3/TRBV12-4	.	TGTGCCAGCAGTTTAGCCGCCCGGAGCGAGCAGTACTTC	CASSLAARSEQYF
TRBD2	TRBJ2-3	TRBV28	once	TGTGCCAGCAGTGGCTCTAGCGGGAGTCCCCGGGGAGATACGCAGTATTTT	CASSGSSGSPRGDTQYF
.	TRBJ2-3	TRBV30	once	TGTGCCTGGAGCGAGAGCACAGATACGCAGTATTTT	CAWSESTDTQYF
.	TRBJ2-5	TRBV7-3	.	TGTGCCAGCAGCTTAGAGACTGATGGGACCCAGTACTTC	CASSLETDGTQYF
TRBD2	TRBJ2-7	TRBV29-1	.	TGCAGCGTCGGGACTAGCGGTTACGAGCAGTACTTC	CSVGTSGYEQYF
.	TRBJ1-5	TRBV5-3	.	TGTGCCAGAAGCCAAGGACACTCAAATCAGCCCCAGCATTTT	CARSQGHSNQPQHF
TRBD1	TRBJ1-6	TRBV6-5	.	TGTGCCAGCAAGCCACAGGGGGCCTCGAATTCACCCCTCCACTTT	CASKPQGASNSPLHF
.	TRBJ2-7	TRBV6-5	.	TGTGCCAGCAATCGGGGGGCGAGGTACGAGCAGTACTTC	CASNRGARYEQYF
TRBD2	TRBJ2-1	TRBV5-1	few	TGCGCCAGCAGCTTCCTCGCGGGAGCTAACAATGAGCAGTTCTTC	CASSFLAGANNEQFF
.	TRBJ2-5	TRBV28	few	TGTGCCAGCAGTTTCGTAGCGGACCAAGAGACCCAGTACTTC	CASSFVADQETQYF
TRBD2	TRBJ2-1	TRBV5-6	.	TGTGCCAGCAGCTTCGGGACTAGCGGGGGGGCCTACAATGAGCAGTTCTTC	CASSFGTSGGAYNEQFF
TRBD1	TRBJ2-5	TRBV3-1/TRBV3-2	.	TGTGCCAGCAGCCCGCGGGACAGGCGGGAGACCCAGTACTTC	CASSPRDRRETQYF
TRBD2	TRBJ2-3	TRBV29-1	.	TGCAGCGTTGAAGGGGCCGGCGGGAGATCGGCAGATACGCAGTATTTT	CSVEGAGGRSADTQYF
TRBD1	TRBJ1-1	TRBV5-1	.	TGCGCCAGCAGCCAGGGACAGGGGGGAACTGAAGCTTTCTTT	CASSQGQGGTEAFF
TRBD1	TRBJ2-7	TRBV18	once	TGTGCCAGCTCTTCGACAGGGCCCCCGGCGTCCTCCTACGAGCAGTACTTC	CASSSTGPPASSYEQYF
.	TRBJ2-1	TRBV5-6	.	TGTGCCAGCAGCTTGGTGGCTAGCTCTAATTACAATGAGCAGTTCTTC	CASSLVASSNYNEQFF
.	TRBJ2-6	TRBV6-6	.	TGTGCCATCAAAAAGGGGACTTCAGGGGCCAACGTCCTGACTTTC	CAIKKGTSGANVLTF
.	TRBJ1-2	TRBV27	.	TGTGCCAGCAGCACTAAGACAGACCCCTATGGCTACACCTTC	CASSTKTDPYGYTF
TRBD2	TRBJ2-5	TRBV5-1	.	TGCGCCAGCAGCACGGGACTAGCGGGAGAGACCCAGTACTTC	CASSTGLAGETQYF
.	TRBJ1-2	TRBV19	.	TGTGCCAGTAGTACCGCGGAGGGAAACTATGGCTACACCTTC	CASSTAEGNYGYTF
.	TRBJ2-2	TRBV6-6	.	TGTGCCAGCAGTTACTCGAAAGTCGGGGACACCGGGGAGCTGTTTTTT	CASSYSKVGDTGELFF
TRBD2	TRBJ2-7	TRBV19	.	TGTGCCAGTAGTACTAGCGGGAGACCATACGAGCAGTACTTC	CASSTSGRPYEQYF
TRBD1	TRBJ1-5	TRBV30	.	TGTGCCTGGAGTGTACGAGGACAGGGGAATCAGCCCCAGCATTTT	CAWSVRGQGNQPQHF
.	TRBJ1-5	TRBV28	.	TGTGCCAGCAGCGACACCGAAAATCAGCCCCAGCATTTT	CASSDTENQPQHF
TRBD2	TRBJ2-5	TRBV4-2	.	TGTGCCAGCAGCCGCGGGGGGCCGGGGGAGACCCAGTACTTC	CASSRGGPGETQYF
.	TRBJ1-1	TRBV12-3/TRBV12-4	.	TGTGCCAGCAGTTTACAGGATAACACTGAAGCTTTCTTT	CASSLQDNTEAFF
TRBD1	TRBJ2-7	TRBV7-9	once	TGTGCCAGCACCCAATACGGACAGGGATCCGAGCAGTACTTC	CASTQYGQGSEQYF
.	TRBJ1-2	TRBV3-1/TRBV3-2	.	TGTGCCAGCAGCCAAGAGAGGGGCTACACCTTC	CASSQERGYTF